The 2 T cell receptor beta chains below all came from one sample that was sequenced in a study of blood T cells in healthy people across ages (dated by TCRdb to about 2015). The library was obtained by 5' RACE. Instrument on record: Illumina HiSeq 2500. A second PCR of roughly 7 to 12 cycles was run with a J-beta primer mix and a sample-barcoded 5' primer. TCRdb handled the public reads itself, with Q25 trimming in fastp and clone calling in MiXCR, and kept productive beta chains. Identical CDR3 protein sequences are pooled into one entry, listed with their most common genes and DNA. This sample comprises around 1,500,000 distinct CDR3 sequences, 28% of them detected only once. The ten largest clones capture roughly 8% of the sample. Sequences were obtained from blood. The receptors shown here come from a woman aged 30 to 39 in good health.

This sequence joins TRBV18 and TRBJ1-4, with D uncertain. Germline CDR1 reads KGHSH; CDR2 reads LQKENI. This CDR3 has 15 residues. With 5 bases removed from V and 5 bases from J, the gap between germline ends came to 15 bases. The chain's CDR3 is CASSSSEGGNEKLFF. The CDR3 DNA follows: TGTGCCAGCTCATCCTCCGAGGGAGGGAATGAAAAACTGTTTTTT.

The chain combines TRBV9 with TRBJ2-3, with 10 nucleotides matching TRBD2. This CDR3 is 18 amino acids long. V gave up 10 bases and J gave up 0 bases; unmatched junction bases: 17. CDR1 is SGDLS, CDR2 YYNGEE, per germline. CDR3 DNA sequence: TGTGCCGGTAGCCTTCTTCAGCGGGGGGGAAGGAGCACAGATACGCAGTATTTT. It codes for CAGSLLQRGGRSTDTQYF. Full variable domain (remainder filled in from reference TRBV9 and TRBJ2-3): DSGVTQTPKHLITATGQRVTLRCSPRSGDLSVYWYQQSLDQGLQFLIQYYNGEERAKGNILERFSAQQFPDLHSELNLSSLELGDSALYFCAGSLLQRGGRSTDTQYFGPGTRLTVL.